This paragraph covers one TCR beta chain sequence. The V gene lost 2 bases and the J gene lost 0 bases, with 10 bases spanning the gap. Looked up from germline, CDR1 is GTSNPN and CDR2 is SVGIG (reference sequence). This CDR3 is built from 14 residues. The sample is drawn from a study of blood T cell repertoires in COVID-19. Study overall: Sources were T cells, B-cell-depleted T cells, or PBMCs; the material itself was cDNA or gDNA.

In the original workflow: Amplifying reference gene primers gave estimates of nucleated cell counts. Profiling relied on immunoSEQ multiplex PCR, and the TCRdb table lists in-frame clones only, not all of them. D and trimming were read from the DNA, whereas the V and J calls and clone size are those reported in that table. Counted here are 200,000 to 300,000 clones, roughly 90% occurring once; the ten biggest clones make up about 0.7%. The sample consisted of peripheral blood. This receptor was taken from a human donor in a cohort sampled during active COVID-19. The rearrangement links TRBV30 to TRBJ1-2; tentative D call: TRBD1 (5 bases). This CDR3 is CAWSLQGTNYGYTF. The CDR3 DNA reads as TGTGCCTGGAGTCTTCAGGGAACTAACTATGGCTACACCTTC.